The clone carrying this T cell receptor (beta chain) was seen a handful of times. The record originates from a study of T cells in tuberculosis. The ends were cut back, 7 bases at V and 6 bases at J, with 12 bases in the middle. Germline CDR1 is LNHDA and CDR2 is SQIVND (reference sequence). The CDR3 runs 13 residues. Thawed, overnight-rested PBMC were stained with GMM-loaded CD1B tetramer, viability dye and anti-CD3, then sorted. C32 glucose monomycolate from Rhodococcus equi was loaded onto the CD1B tetramers. Sequencing of TCR-alpha and TCR-beta chains was unpaired. Some clones are missing from TCRdb's copy, which holds only in-frame ones; the method was immunoSEQ multiplex PCR. This repertoire shows about 88,000 clones, approximately 91% found once; its top ten account for around 1.8%.

Sequenced: CD1b-GMM tetramer-negative cells sorted from PBMCs. The TCR originated in an adult woman with latent tuberculosis. The chain combines TRBV19 with TRBJ2-2; D remains ambiguous. The CDR3 DNA is TGTGCCAGTACTCCGTCCGGGTCCGGGGAGCTGTTTTTT. Amino acid sequence: CASTPSGSGELFF.